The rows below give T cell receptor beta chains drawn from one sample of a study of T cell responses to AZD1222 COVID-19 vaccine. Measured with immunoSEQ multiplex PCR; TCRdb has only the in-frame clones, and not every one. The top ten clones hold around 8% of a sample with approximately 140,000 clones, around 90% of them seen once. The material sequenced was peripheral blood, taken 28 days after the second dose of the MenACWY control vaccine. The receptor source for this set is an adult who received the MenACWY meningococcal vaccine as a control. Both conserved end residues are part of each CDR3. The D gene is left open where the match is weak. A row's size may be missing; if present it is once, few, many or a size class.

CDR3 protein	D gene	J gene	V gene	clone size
CASSVPGTRISYEQYF	.	TRBJ2-7	TRBV28	.
CASSLEAAGGYNEQFF	TRBD2	TRBJ2-1	TRBV7-8	.
CASRNEQGTRPSEQYF	TRBD1	TRBJ2-7	TRBV5-1	.
CASNRQAYEQYF	.	TRBJ2-7	TRBV5-6	.
CASSRTARDRARGELFF	TRBD1	TRBJ2-2	TRBV13	.
CASSLGLGSTGELFF	.	TRBJ2-2	TRBV5-1	.
CASSPRRAGDTQYF	.	TRBJ2-3	TRBV9	.
CASSLLTSNTEAFF	.	TRBJ1-1	TRBV5-5	.
CASRETGAKTGELFF	TRBD1	TRBJ2-2	TRBV6-5	.
CASSYSWPSNQPQHF	.	TRBJ1-5	TRBV6-5	.
CASSLRQGRDQPQHF	TRBD1	TRBJ1-5	TRBV5-6	.
CASSTTGTGLSPLHF	TRBD1	TRBJ1-6	TRBV28	.
CASTDRGESPLHF	TRBD1	TRBJ1-6	TRBV6-5	.
CASSRARQGYTGELFF	.	TRBJ2-2	TRBV5-1	.
CASGPTGTAGELFF	TRBD1	TRBJ2-2	TRBV11-3	.
CASSQDKGGYGYTF	.	TRBJ1-2	TRBV14	.
CASILGPSGFAFF	.	TRBJ1-1	TRBV12-3/TRBV12-4	.
CASSPRTANEQFF	.	TRBJ2-1	TRBV3-1/TRBV3-2	.
CASSERGLDYTGELFF	.	TRBJ2-2	TRBV4-3	once
CAWSVRGGATDTQYF	.	TRBJ2-3	TRBV30	.
CASSQRRGKAGDPINEQFF	TRBD2	TRBJ2-1	TRBV14	.
CASSLGRDFSGNTIYF	.	TRBJ1-3	TRBV5-4	.
CASSQSQGAGETQYF	TRBD1	TRBJ2-5	TRBV7-9	.
CASSLGLAGEWGPDTQYF	TRBD2	TRBJ2-3	TRBV5-6	.
CASSARDRTYEQYF	.	TRBJ2-7	TRBV7-2	.
CASSLRRPGQTSYEQYF	TRBD1	TRBJ2-7	TRBV28	.
CASSLGPTGGSGGEAFF	TRBD1	TRBJ1-1	TRBV7-3	.
CASSIPGRAEAFF	.	TRBJ1-1	TRBV7-2	once
CASSYGDQPQHF	.	TRBJ1-5	TRBV6-2/TRBV6-3	.
CASSLGSGRVSYNEQFF	TRBD2	TRBJ2-1	TRBV7-6	.
CSANTGVNTEAFF	TRBD1	TRBJ1-1	TRBV29-1	.
CANRDYSTDTQYF	TRBD2	TRBJ2-3	TRBV6-5	.
CASSRPGNSPLHF	.	TRBJ1-6	TRBV7-8	.
CSVERPPGTSGGATDTQYF	TRBD2	TRBJ2-3	TRBV29-1	.
CASSWGRNQPQHF	.	TRBJ1-5	TRBV28	.
CASSQVVGELFF	.	TRBJ2-2	TRBV14	.
CASSTRDRSTTELFF	TRBD1	TRBJ2-2	TRBV5-8	.
CASSEHTTYNEQFF	.	TRBJ2-1	TRBV2	.
CATSDKDLDRGTTGANVLTF	TRBD1	TRBJ2-6	TRBV24-1	.
CASSLIGPPNTEAFF	.	TRBJ1-1	TRBV27	.